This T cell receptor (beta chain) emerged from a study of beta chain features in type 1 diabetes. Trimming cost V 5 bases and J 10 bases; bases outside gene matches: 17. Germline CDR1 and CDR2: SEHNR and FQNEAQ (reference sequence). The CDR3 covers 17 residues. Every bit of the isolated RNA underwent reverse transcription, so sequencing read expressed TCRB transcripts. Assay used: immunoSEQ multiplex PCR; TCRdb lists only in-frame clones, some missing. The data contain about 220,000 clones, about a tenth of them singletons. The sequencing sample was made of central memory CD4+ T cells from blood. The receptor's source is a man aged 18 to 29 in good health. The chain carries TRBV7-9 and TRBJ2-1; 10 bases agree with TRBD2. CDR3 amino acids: CASSLEGWGLAPLEQFF. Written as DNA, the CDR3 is TGTGCCAGCAGCCTGGAGGGGTGGGGACTAGCGCCTTTGGAGCAGTTCTTC.